This T cell receptor (beta chain) was retrieved from a study of blood T cells in healthy people across ages. General observations from the study: Donors of long life had a larger count of naive CD4+ cells and greater diversity than aged donors. Investigators treated diversity estimates from one million T cells as underestimates.

CDR1 is DFQATT, CDR2 SNEGSKA, per germline (reference sequence). V was pared by 0 bases and J by 8 bases, with 10 bases between. CDR3 length: 12 residues. Every sample had a minimum of 6.5 million PBMCs isolated. The authors ran a second PCR of about 7 to 12 cycles using a sample-barcoded 5' primer and a J-beta primer mix. Sequencing yielded, for each sample, at least 3 million paired-end reads carrying CDR3. TCRdb processed the 5' RACE reads anew with MiXCR; each CDR3 protein has one entry. Of over 550,000 distinct CDR3 sequences listed, about 30% are singletons. This clonotype was seen at least ten times. The antigen is not known.

The sample consisted of blood. The chain combines TRBV20-1 with TRBJ1-2; D not certain. This clonotype was sampled from a woman of 80 years or more in good health. DNA for the CDR3: TGCAGTGCTAGAGATCGAAGTCTGGGCTACACCTTC. This sequence encodes CSARDRSLGYTF.